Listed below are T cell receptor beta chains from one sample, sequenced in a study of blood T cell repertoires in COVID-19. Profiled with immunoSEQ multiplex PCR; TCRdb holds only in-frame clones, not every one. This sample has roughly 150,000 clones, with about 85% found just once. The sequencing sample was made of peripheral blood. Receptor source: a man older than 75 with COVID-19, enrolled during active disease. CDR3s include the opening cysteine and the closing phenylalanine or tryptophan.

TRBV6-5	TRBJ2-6	CASSQTGVGANVLTF
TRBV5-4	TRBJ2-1	CASSLDRGAYNEQFF
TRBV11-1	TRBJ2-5	CASSLVDRLETQYF
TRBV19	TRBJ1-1	CASSKRQGVETEAFF
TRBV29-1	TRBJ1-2	CSVGEGGNGYTF
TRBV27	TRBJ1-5	CASSITHTHYQPQHF
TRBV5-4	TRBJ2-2	CASSSGTGDHYGELFF
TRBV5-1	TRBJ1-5	CASSLGQGWDQPQHF
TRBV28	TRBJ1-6	CASSLSTDGYSPLHF
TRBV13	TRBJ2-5	CASSYTGRVSQETQYF
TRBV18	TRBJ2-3	CASSQTGGAFTDTQYF
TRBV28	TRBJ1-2	CASSEFPSYGYTF
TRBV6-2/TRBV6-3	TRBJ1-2	CASSYLPDRPANYGYTF
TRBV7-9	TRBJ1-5	CASSLGTGTQPQHF
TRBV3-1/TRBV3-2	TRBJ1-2	CASSLGGGPNYGYTF
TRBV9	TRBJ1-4	CASSVGSSPTTNEKLFF
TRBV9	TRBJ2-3	CASRGGLDSDNTQYF
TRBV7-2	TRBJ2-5	CASSPQGFETQYF
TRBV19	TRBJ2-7	CATVGRAAGSYEQYF
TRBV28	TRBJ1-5	CASSKQRYSNQPQHF
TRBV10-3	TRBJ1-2	CAISEPGTHTSVHGYTF
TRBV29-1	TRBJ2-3	CSVQQGARDTQYF
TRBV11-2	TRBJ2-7	CASSPPGPAGYQQYF
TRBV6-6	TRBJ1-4	CASSYGRQGEKLFF
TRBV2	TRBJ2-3	CASTGQGASYTQYF
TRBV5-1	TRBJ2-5	CASVPGLAGEGTQYF
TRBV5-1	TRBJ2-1	CASSLVGLDYNEQFF
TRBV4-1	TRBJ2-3	CASSQDTSGTQYF
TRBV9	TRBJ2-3	CASSVGGVGTDTQYF